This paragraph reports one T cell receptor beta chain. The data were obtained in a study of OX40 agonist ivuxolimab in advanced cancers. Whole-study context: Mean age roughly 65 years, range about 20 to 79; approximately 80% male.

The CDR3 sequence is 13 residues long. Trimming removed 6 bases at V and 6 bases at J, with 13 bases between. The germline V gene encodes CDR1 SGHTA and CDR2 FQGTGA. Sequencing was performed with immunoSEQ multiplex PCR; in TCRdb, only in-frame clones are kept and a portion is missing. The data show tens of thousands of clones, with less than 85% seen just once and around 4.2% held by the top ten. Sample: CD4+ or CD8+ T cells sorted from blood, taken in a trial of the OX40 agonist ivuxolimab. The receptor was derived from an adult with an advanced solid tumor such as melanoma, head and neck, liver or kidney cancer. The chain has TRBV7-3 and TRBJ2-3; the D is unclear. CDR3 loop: CASSPTVWDTQYF. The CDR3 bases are TGTGCCAGCAGTCCCACGGTTTGGGATACGCAGTATTTT.